The source of this T cell receptor beta chain is a study of cytomegalovirus exposure and HLA in healthy donors. Points from the study as a whole: In a later analysis, parvovirus B19, influenza, CMV and Epstein-Barr virus appeared linked to several top co-occurrence clusters. In vitro checks showed that a few CMV-associated chains really do target CMV antigens. A later analysis, which compared TCR beta chains of equal frequency, found the HLA-associated ones more clonally expanded. Cytomegalovirus association was assigned to about 150 TCR beta chains.

Regarding this clone: Its antigen remains unidentified.

PCR amplification relied on 60 Vbeta primers (plus 13 Jbeta primers). Here immunoSEQ multiplex PCR was the method, and the copy in TCRdb shows in-frame clones only, minus some. The sample yields approximately 220,000 clones, almost 80% seen once. Sequenced input: PBMCs. The origin of this receptor is a male donor in good health and CMV-seronegative.

The CDR3 is CASSLAGPSYGYTF. CDR3 coding DNA: TGTGCCAGCAGCTTAGCGGGGCCAAGCTATGGCTACACCTTC. V gene TRBV7-9 combines with J gene TRBJ1-2; tentative D call: TRBD1 (5 bases). In germline, CDR1 is SEHNR, CDR2 FQNEAQ (reference sequence). CDR3 length: 14 amino acids. V was pared by 0 bases and J by 4 bases, with 9 bases between.